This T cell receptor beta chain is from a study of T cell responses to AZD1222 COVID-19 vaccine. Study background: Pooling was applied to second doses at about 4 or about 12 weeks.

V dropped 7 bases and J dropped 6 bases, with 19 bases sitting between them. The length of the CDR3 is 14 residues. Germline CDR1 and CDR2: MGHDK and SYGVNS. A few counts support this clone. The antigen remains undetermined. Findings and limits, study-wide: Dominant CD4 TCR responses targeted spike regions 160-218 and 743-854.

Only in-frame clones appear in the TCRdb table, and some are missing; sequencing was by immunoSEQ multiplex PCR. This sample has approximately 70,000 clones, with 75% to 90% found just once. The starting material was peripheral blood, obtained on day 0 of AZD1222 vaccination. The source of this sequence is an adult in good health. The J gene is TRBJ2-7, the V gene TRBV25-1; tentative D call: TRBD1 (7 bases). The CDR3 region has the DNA TGTGCCAGCACCGATGTCGGAGGGGGCATCGAGCAGTACTTC. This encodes CASTDVGGGIEQYF.